A single sample is the source of the 3 T cell receptor beta chains below, sequenced in a study of OX40 agonist ivuxolimab in advanced cancers. The protocol was immunoSEQ multiplex PCR, while the TCRdb copy is restricted to in-frame clones and leaves out a portion. This table holds under 25,000 clones, roughly nine tenths found once. This specimen was CD4+ or CD8+ T cells sorted from blood, taken in a trial of the OX40 agonist ivuxolimab. The source is an adult with an advanced solid tumor such as melanoma, head and neck, liver or kidney cancer.

This chain links TRBV9 with TRBJ2-4; 7 bases match TRBD1. Germline V gene lookup returns CDR1 SGDLS and CDR2 YYNGEE. The CDR3 has 15 residues. V was clipped by 0 bases and J by 5 bases; unmatched bases: 5. The CDR3 sequence: CASSVGQGVENIQYF. Here the CDR3 DNA reads TGTGCCAGCAGCGTAGGGCAGGGGGTGGAAAACATTCAGTACTTC.

The table lists this clone with a count of one. The chain uses TRBV18 and TRBJ2-7; TRBD1 agrees at 12 bases. CDR3 length equals 14 residues. Germline values: CDR1 KGHSH, CDR2 LQKENI. J lost 6 bases, V lost 3 bases, and 3 bases had no gene match. The CDR3 DNA reads TGTGCCAGCTCACCGGGACAGGGGGCGGGCGAGCAGTACTTC. This gives the protein CASSPGQGAGEQYF. The complete variable domain, with remaining parts taken from reference TRBV18 and TRBJ2-7, reads NAGVMQNPRHLVRRRGQEARLRCSPMKGHSHVYWYRQLPEEGLKFMVYLQKENIIDESGMPKERFSAEFPKEGPSILRIQQVVRGDSAAYFCASSPGQGAGEQYFGPGTRLTVT.

The chain uses TRBV7-3 and TRBJ2-2, with D perhaps matching TRBD1 or TRBD2 (5 bases each). Between the trimmed V and J ends, which lost 2 bases and 8 bases, there was a span of 12 bases. Germline values: CDR1 SGHTA, CDR2 FQGTGA. The CDR3 spans 14 residues. Here the CDR3 DNA reads TGTGCCAGCAGCTTAGGGGCCGGGGAGGGGGAGCTGTTTTTT. It specifies CASSLGAGEGELFF.